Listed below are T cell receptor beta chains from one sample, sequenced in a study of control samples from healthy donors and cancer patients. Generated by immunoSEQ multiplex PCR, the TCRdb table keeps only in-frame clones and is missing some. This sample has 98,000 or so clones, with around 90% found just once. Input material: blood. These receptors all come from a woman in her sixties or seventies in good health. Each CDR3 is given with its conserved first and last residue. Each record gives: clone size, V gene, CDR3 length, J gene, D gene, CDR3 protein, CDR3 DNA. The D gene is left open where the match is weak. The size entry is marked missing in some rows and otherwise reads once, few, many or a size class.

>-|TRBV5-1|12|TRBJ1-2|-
CASRAQGHGYTF
TGCGCCAGCAGGGCCCAGGGACATGGCTACACCTTC
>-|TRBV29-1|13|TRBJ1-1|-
CSVHRAGNTEAFF
TGCAGCGTACACAGGGCAGGGAACACTGAAGCTTTCTTT
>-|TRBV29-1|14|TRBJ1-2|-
CSVNTQRRSYGYTF
TGCAGCGTCAACACCCAGAGGCGGTCCTATGGCTACACCTTC
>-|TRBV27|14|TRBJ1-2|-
CASRTGYPFYGYTF
TGTGCCAGCAGAACAGGGTACCCCTTCTATGGCTACACCTTC
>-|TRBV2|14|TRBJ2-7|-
CASRGRGHSYEQYF
TGTGCCAGCAGGGGCAGGGGCCACTCCTACGAGCAGTACTTC
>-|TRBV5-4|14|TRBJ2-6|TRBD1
CASSPWEGQGVMTF
TGTGCCAGCAGCCCTTGGGAGGGACAGGGTGTCATGACTTTC
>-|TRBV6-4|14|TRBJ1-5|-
CASSQGGGNQPQHF
TGTGCCAGCAGTCAAGGGGGAGGCAATCAGCCCCAGCATTTT
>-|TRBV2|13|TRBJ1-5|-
CATAGPSNQPQHF
TGTGCCACCGCCGGGCCTTCCAATCAGCCCCAGCATTTT
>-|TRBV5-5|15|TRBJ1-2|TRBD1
CASSLAGTGSYGYTF
TGTGCCAGCAGCTTGGCCGGGACAGGGTCCTATGGCTACACCTTC
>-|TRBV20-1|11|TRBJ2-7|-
CSASLQREQYF
TGCAGTGCTAGCCTACAGCGGGAGCAGTACTTC
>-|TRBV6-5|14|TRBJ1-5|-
CASSYSPGDQPQHF
TGTGCCAGCAGTTACTCCCCGGGGGATCAGCCCCAGCATTTT
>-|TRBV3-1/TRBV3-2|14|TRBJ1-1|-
CASSQARGTTEAFF
TGTGCCAGCAGCCAAGCACGGGGAACTACTGAAGCTTTCTTT
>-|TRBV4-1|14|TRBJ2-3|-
CASQSNRLTDTQYF
TGCGCCAGCCAGTCGAACAGGTTAACAGATACGCAGTATTTT
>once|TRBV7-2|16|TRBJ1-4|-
CASSLGGTGQNEKLFF
TGTGCCAGCAGCTTAGGAGGCACAGGCCAGAATGAAAAACTGTTTTTT
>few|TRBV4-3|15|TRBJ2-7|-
CASSQGGAQTSEQYF
TGCGCCAGCAGCCAAGGGGGGGCGCAAACAAGTGAGCAGTACTTC
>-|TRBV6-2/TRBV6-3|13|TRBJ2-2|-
CASSYSDAGELFF
TGTGCCAGCAGTTACTCGGACGCCGGGGAGCTGTTTTTT
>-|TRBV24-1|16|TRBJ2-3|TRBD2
CATSDASSGGTDTQYF
TGTGCCACCAGTGATGCGTCTAGCGGGGGCACAGATACGCAGTATTTT
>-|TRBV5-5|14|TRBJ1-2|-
CASSLVDRNYGYTF
TGTGCCAGCAGCTTGGTCGACAGAAACTATGGCTACACCTTC
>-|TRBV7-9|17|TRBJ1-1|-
CASSLESRRLRSTEAFF
TGTGCCAGCAGCTTAGAGTCGCGTCGGCTGCGGAGCACTGAAGCTTTCTTT